Listed here are 21 T cell receptor beta chains from one sample, sequenced in a study of T cells in Graves' hyperthyroidism and ophthalmopathy. The investigators amplified TCR beta CDR3 regions from RNA transcripts. Carried out on the TCR CDR3, a first-round RT-PCR used the HTBI primer set. TCRdb ran MiXCR on the multiplex PCR reads and lists one entry per CDR3 protein. The table shows 500,000 to 800,000 distinct CDR3 sequences, with 14% occurring only once. Source material: blood. The origin of the receptors is a woman in her 50s with Graves' ophthalmopathy.

This chain joins TRBV20-1 and TRBJ2-7; D might be TRBD2 (6 bases). The germline CDR1 and CDR2 sequences are DFQATT and SNEGSKA (reference sequence). V lost 0 bases and J 1 base, leaving 13 bases between the germline ends. The CDR3 is 15 residues long. The CDR3 sequence is CSARDSTSLSYEQYF. The CDR3 coding sequence is TGCAGTGCTAGAGATTCGACTAGTTTGTCCTACGAGCAGTACTTC.

This clonotype has a count of ten or more. The chain links TRBV9 to TRBJ2-5; 12 bases match TRBD1. The V gene end was trimmed by 7 bases and the J gene end by 6 bases; junction bases not matched to a gene: 10. The CDR3 extends over 15 amino acids. Germline CDR1 and CDR2: SGDLS and YYNGEE. CDR3 in DNA: TGTGCCAGCTCAAAGGGACAGGGGGCTTTGAAGACCCAGTACTTC. Protein sequence: CASSKGQGALKTQYF.

V and J are TRBV20-1 and TRBJ2-7; weak D call: TRBD2 (6 bases). Trimming cost V 3 bases and J 10 bases, with 13 bases left between them. From germline, CDR1 is DFQATT and CDR2 SNEGSKA (reference sequence). The CDR3 loop spans 11 amino acids. In nucleotides, the CDR3 is TGCAGTGCTAGCGGGGGTGGCGATCAGTACTTC. It is translated as CSASGGGDQYF.

There are many counts of this clonotype. J is TRBJ2-1 and V is TRBV7-8, with 8 bases matching TRBD2. Unmatched junction bases numbered 8, after V lost 2 bases and J lost 8 bases. Germline V lookup: CDR1 SGHVS, CDR2 FQNEAQ. The CDR3 is 15 residues long. The CDR3 bases are TGTGCCAGCAGCTTAACGGGAGGGTCTGGCTATGAGCAGTTCTTC. Residues: CASSLTGGSGYEQFF.

This clonotype was counted at least ten times. This chain uses TRBV2 with TRBJ2-1; D uncertain. Germline CDR1 and CDR2: SNHLY and FYNNEI. The CDR3 is 11 amino acids. The V end was cut by 3 bases, the J end by 5 bases, with 2 bases between. The CDR3 sequence: CASSENNEQFF. DNA of the CDR3: TGTGCCAGCAGTGAGAACAATGAGCAGTTCTTC.

This clonotype was observed many times. The CDR3: CSAFSGGVTGELFF. DNA of the CDR3: TGCAGTGCTTTTAGCGGGGGCGTCACCGGGGAGCTGTTTTTT. This chain links TRBV20-1 with TRBJ2-2; 9 bases agree with TRBD2. The CDR3 is 14 residues long. V shed 5 bases, J shed 4 bases, and the junction held 5 bases outside the gene matches. Germline V gives CDR1 DFQATT, CDR2 SNEGSKA (reference sequence).

This clonotype has just a few counts. The chain links TRBV6-1 to TRBJ2-3; 8 bases align to TRBD2. This CDR3 is 17 amino acids long. J gave up 0 bases and V 7 bases, and 12 bases lay outside the gene matches. The germline V gene has CDR1 MNHNS and CDR2 SASEGT. This chain's CDR3 is CASIPSGGAESTDTQYF. As DNA, the CDR3 is TGTGCCAGCATTCCCTCCGGGGGGGCGGAAAGCACAGATACGCAGTATTTT.

Notes on this clonotype: Mismatch with germline at one junction end may stem from a read error. V gene TRBV7-9 combines with J gene TRBJ2-1, with TRBD2 matching 14 bases. CDR1 SEHNR and CDR2 FQNEAQ come from the germline V gene (reference sequence). The CDR3 has 21 residues. As DNA, the CDR3 is TGCGCCAGCAGCCATTCTGGAGCGGGACTAGCGGGAGAAGGGCTCACTAATGAGCAGTTCTTC. Translating gives CASSHSGAGLAGEGLTNEQFF.

This clonotype was found many times. The V and J genes are TRBV6-2 or TRBV6-3 and TRBJ1-5; D uncertain. The CDR3 contains 11 residues. The germline V gene encodes CDR1 MNHEY and CDR2 SVGEGT. The germline V and J ends were trimmed by 8 bases and 3 bases, with 5 bases remaining between them. The CDR3 here is CASGNNQPQHF. The CDR3 nucleotides are TGTGCCAGCGGCAACAATCAGCCCCAGCATTTT.

This clonotype was seen repeatedly, ten times or more. The chain carries TRBV20-1 and TRBJ1-2; TRBD1 matches 10 bases. Germline assignment: CDR1 DFQATT and CDR2 SNEGSKA (reference sequence). Germline trimming cut 6 bases from V and 6 bases from J; bases unmatched to any gene: 4. This CDR3 contains 12 residues. CDR3 residues: CSARDRGNGYTF. In nucleotides, the CDR3 is TGCAGTGCCCGGGACAGGGGTAATGGCTACACCTTC.

In this sample, this clonotype turned up many times. V is TRBV3-1 and J is TRBJ2-7; D is uncertain. V was cut by 1 base and J by 5 bases, with 9 bases left in between. Germline V gene sequence: CDR1 LGHDT, CDR2 YNNKEL (reference sequence). The CDR3 consists of 13 residues. The CDR3 DNA is TGTGCCAGCAGCCAAGTGGAGATGGACGAGCAGTACTTC. The encoded protein is CASSQVEMDEQYF.

Many counts were recorded for this clonotype. This chain links TRBV12-5 with TRBJ2-1, with 7 nucleotides matching TRBD2. Germline assignment: CDR1 LGHNT and CDR2 FRNRAP. The CDR3 has 13 residues. Trimming removed 7 bases from V and 9 bases from J; junction bases left unmatched: 9. DNA for the CDR3: TGTGCTAGTGCCGTTGCGGGAGTCGGTGAGCAGTTCTTC. It yields the protein CASAVAGVGEQFF.

This clonotype occurred many times. V and J are TRBV7-6 and TRBJ2-1; D unclear. The V end was cut by 3 bases, the J end by 14 bases, with 17 bases between. The CDR3 is made up of 13 amino acids. CDR1 is SGHVS and CDR2 is FNYEAQ in the germline V gene. The CDR3: CASSFHRTVPEFF. CDR3 nucleotides: TGTGCCAGCAGCTTCCACCGGACGGTTCCGGAGTTCTTC.

This clonotype has at least ten counts. The chain uses TRBV7-3 and TRBJ2-1, with D perhaps being TRBD1 or TRBD2 (5 bases each). The CDR3 is made up of 15 amino acids. Deletions cut 1 base from V and 5 bases from J, with 12 bases between. Germline loops: CDR1 SGHTA, CDR2 FQGTGA. The CDR3 here is CASSLSQGPNNEQFF. CDR3 sequence (DNA): TGTGCCAGCAGCTTAAGCCAGGGACCAAACAATGAGCAGTTCTTC.

In this sample, this clonotype turned up a few times. The chain is built from TRBV12-3 or TRBV12-4 and TRBJ1-5, with 10 bases matching TRBD1. The length of the CDR3 is 15 residues. Trimming removed 5 bases from V and 6 bases from J; junction bases left unmatched: 7. CDR3 sequence reads: CASSTDRGRGQPQHF. Written as DNA, the CDR3 is TGTGCCAGCAGTACCGACAGGGGGCGAGGTCAGCCCCAGCATTTT.

This clonotype was detected ten times or more. The V call is TRBV20-1, the J call TRBJ2-2; TRBD2 agrees at 8 bases. From germline, CDR1 is DFQATT and CDR2 SNEGSKA (reference sequence). V dropped 3 bases and J dropped 6; count of bases not matched to a gene: 6. The CDR3 totals 14 residues. The CDR3 DNA sequence: TGCAGTGCTAGGAAAGCGGGAGTCCCCGGGGAGCTGTTTTTT. This encodes CSARKAGVPGELFF.

In this sample, this clonotype turned up a few times. A read error may be the cause here, since a much bigger clone is one base away. The chain uses TRBV12-3 or TRBV12-4 and TRBJ1-4; the match to TRBD1 covers 9 bases. The CDR3 sequence is 15 residues long. V lost 10 bases to trimming and J lost 3 bases; unmatched junction nucleotides: 9. The CDR3 protein is CAISRDRDANEKLFF. CDR3 DNA: TGTGCCATAAGCCGGGACAGGGACGCTAATGAAAAACTGTTTTTT.

This clonotype turned up a few times. The chain employs TRBV6-2 or TRBV6-3 and TRBJ2-7; unclear D gene. CDR3 length: 16 amino acids. Germline V gene sequence: CDR1 MNHEY, CDR2 SVGEGT. V gave up 4 bases and J gave up 9 bases, with 25 bases separating them. The CDR3 DNA reads TGTGCCAGCAGTTTCTACCGACGCATGCTTATTTCTAGGCAGTACTTC. Translation gives CASSFYRRMLISRQYF.

This clonotype was recorded at least ten times. The rearrangement uses TRBV24-1 and TRBJ2-5, with 11 bases fitting TRBD2. Germline loops: CDR1 KGHDR, CDR2 SFDVKD. The CDR3 extends over 16 amino acids. J lost 4 bases, V lost 7 bases, and 10 bases had no gene match. In nucleotides, the CDR3 is TGTGCCACCAGCGACAGACTAGCGGGATACGGAGAGACCCAGTACTTC. Its translation is CATSDRLAGYGETQYF.

Comment on this clonotype: This could be a read error, since a much larger clone is one nucleotide away. V is TRBV7-2 and J is TRBJ2-1; 12 nucleotides line up with TRBD1. TRBJ2-7 matches the DNA end more closely, so the J call is doubtful. Germline V gene lookup returns CDR1 SGHTA and CDR2 FQGNSA. This CDR3 has 16 amino acids. The CDR3 region is CASSSGTGGWVNEQYF. The CDR3, as DNA: TGTGCCAGCAGCTCAGGGACAGGGGGCTGGGTCAATGAGCAGTACTTC.

CDR3 residues: CASSVEAAEDTIYF. CDR3 DNA sequence: TGTGCCAGCAGCGTAGAGGCGGCAGAGGACACCATATATTTT. The rearrangement links TRBV9 to TRBJ1-3; D is unclear. V was cut by 0 bases and J by 8 bases, with 12 bases left in between. CDR3 length: 14 residues. CDR1 is SGDLS and CDR2 is YYNGEE in the germline V gene. The variable domain in full, with the rest retrieved from reference TRBV9 and TRBJ1-3, is DSGVTQTPKHLITATGQRVTLRCSPRSGDLSVYWYQQSLDQGLQFLIQYYNGEERAKGNILERFSAQQFPDLHSELNLSSLELGDSALYFCASSVEAAEDTIYFGEGSWLTVV.